This is a list of T cell receptor beta chains from one sample in a study of OX40 agonist ivuxolimab in advanced cancers. TCRdb's table, derived via immunoSEQ multiplex PCR, lists solely in-frame clones and lacks some. The repertoire includes fewer than 65,000 clones, 75% to 90% of them detected once, and roughly 4.5% sits in the top ten. Sequencing was performed on CD4+ or CD8+ T cells sorted from blood, taken in a trial of the OX40 agonist ivuxolimab. The source of these receptors is an adult with an advanced solid tumor such as melanoma, head and neck, liver or kidney cancer. The conserved cysteine and the conserved F or W are not part of the CDR3 here. A D gene is named only where the DNA matches it firmly.

j_gene	d_gene	v_gene	CDR3aa
TRBJ2-3	-	TRBV29-1	SVASETDTQY
TRBJ2-2	-	TRBV20-1	SAAPTGELF
TRBJ1-4	-	TRBV7-6	ASSLPGVEKLF
TRBJ2-3	-	TRBV7-3	ASSPSSRHTDTQY
TRBJ2-3	-	TRBV19	ASSRGGKTDTQY
TRBJ2-3	TRBD2	TRBV5-1	ASSPGGSGGSTDTQY
TRBJ1-2	-	TRBV27	ASSSQRAGNYGYT
TRBJ2-1	-	TRBV7-9	ASSLRGSSYNEQF
TRBJ2-3	TRBD2	TRBV7-6	ASSLFSRTSGSTDTQY
TRBJ2-3	-	TRBV23-1	ASSRLREVGSTDTQY
TRBJ2-3	TRBD1	TRBV5-1	ASIPNRHRDRSTDTQY
TRBJ2-7	-	TRBV23-1	ATPGHSYEQY
TRBJ1-5	-	TRBV4-1	ASSQGSRHSNQPQH
TRBJ1-5	TRBD1	TRBV27	ASRRTGSFSSNQPQH
TRBJ2-3	-	TRBV6-6	ASRTPGPHTQY
TRBJ1-5	TRBD1	TRBV5-4	ASSLVVRDRGYRNQPQH
TRBJ2-7	-	TRBV27	ASSSPRSYEQY
TRBJ2-7	-	TRBV18	ASSPPGSRPTYEQY
TRBJ2-2	-	TRBV5-4	ASSLGSNTGELF
TRBJ1-1	-	TRBV9	ASSASGGPRGITEAF
TRBJ2-2	-	TRBV10-1	ASSRTVTGELF
TRBJ2-7	TRBD2	TRBV7-2	ASSLELISGSPTYEQY
TRBJ2-1	TRBD1	TRBV7-9	ASSPAGTGGNEQF
TRBJ1-4	TRBD1	TRBV18	ASSPSQGVREKLF
TRBJ2-3	-	TRBV7-3	ASSLMEQDTQY
TRBJ1-2	-	TRBV7-9	ASSLGWVRLERGYT
TRBJ1-3	-	TRBV13	ASRRAFSGNTIY
TRBJ2-5	TRBD1	TRBV2	ASSEQGSDRETQY
TRBJ1-5	-	TRBV21-1	ASSNGQGNQPQH
TRBJ2-7	-	TRBV18	ASSSDTYEQY
TRBJ1-4	TRBD1	TRBV7-8	ASSPGTGRVTNEKLF
TRBJ1-4	TRBD1	TRBV7-9	ASSRGGTLEKLF
TRBJ2-2	TRBD2	TRBV15	ATSTGTSGATGELF
TRBJ2-3	-	TRBV11-2	ASNRAEGSTDTQY
TRBJ2-4	-	TRBV5-1	ASSRNRDSDIQY
TRBJ2-1	-	TRBV6-5	ASSYSNARVEQF
TRBJ1-5	-	TRBV19	ASNLTPGGAASNQPQH
TRBJ2-3	TRBD2	TRBV7-9	ASLSGRASDTQY
TRBJ2-1	TRBD1	TRBV5-6	ASTLRPGTGVNEQF
TRBJ2-3	-	TRBV7-6	ASSSLFGFVTQY
TRBJ1-1	-	TRBV11-2	ASSPRVVGSTEAF
TRBJ1-5	TRBD1	TRBV2	ASRKSGTGGQPQH
TRBJ2-1	TRBD2	TRBV10-1	ASSESLRLAGYNEQF
TRBJ1-2	-	TRBV2	ATGQDSGGT